These 31 T cell receptor beta chains came from one sample sequenced in a study of cytomegalovirus exposure and HLA in healthy donors. 13 Jbeta primers and 60 Vbeta primers were used for the PCR. Sequencing was performed with immunoSEQ multiplex PCR; in TCRdb, only in-frame clones are kept and a portion is missing. Among about 43,000 clones listed, less than 75% were seen once. Sequenced sample: PBMCs. These receptors were obtained from a man in his sixties in good health and CMV-seropositive.

This chain links TRBV19 with TRBJ1-3, with TRBD1 matching 8 bases. J was trimmed by 0 bases and V by 5 bases; bases with no gene match: 6. The CDR3 contains 16 residues. Germline V gene sequence: CDR1 LNHDA, CDR2 SQIVND (reference sequence). CDR3 DNA: TGTGCCAGTAGTCAAGGGACAGGTCGCTCTGGAAACACCATATATTTT. As protein: CASSQGTGRSGNTIYF.

The rearrangement joins TRBV30 to TRBJ1-3, with D unclear. The germline V gene has CDR1 GTSNPN and CDR2 SVGIG (reference sequence). V was clipped by 4 bases and J by 2 bases, with 6 bases between them. The CDR3 runs to 12 residues. The CDR3 DNA reads as TGTGCCTGGAAAGCGACTGGAAACACCATATATTTT. Its translation: CAWKATGNTIYF.

This clone appeared a single time. The V gene is TRBV4-2, the J gene TRBJ2-1, with D unresolved. V was trimmed by 1 base and J by 2 bases, leaving 9 bases between them. Per germline, CDR1 LGHNA and CDR2 YNFKEQ. The CDR3 spans 15 residues. The DNA of the CDR3 is TGTGCCAGCAGCCAAGGGCGCGGTGCCTACAATGAGCAGTTCTTC. This codes for CASSQGRGAYNEQFF.

The chain recombines TRBV2 with TRBJ2-5; 7 positions match TRBD2. Germline V gives CDR1 SNHLY, CDR2 FYNNEI. The CDR3 covers 14 residues. V shed 5 bases, J shed 4 bases, and the junction held 7 bases outside the gene matches. The CDR3 loop is CASSSGLAGETQYF. The CDR3, as DNA: TGTGCCAGCAGTTCGGGCTTAGCGGGAGAGACCCAGTACTTC.

V is TRBV11-2 and J is TRBJ2-4; D may be TRBD2 (7 bases). The V end lost 5 bases, the J end lost 0 bases, and 20 bases lay between the germline ends. Germline values: CDR1 SGHAT, CDR2 FQNNGV. The CDR3 contains 18 residues. CDR3 coding DNA: TGTGCCAGCAGCGGGCGGGGGCAGAGATACATAGCCAAAAACATTCAGTACTTC. Residues: CASSGRGQRYIAKNIQYF.

This clone turned up a few times. The J gene is TRBJ1-3, the V gene TRBV29-1; TRBD1 matches at 7 bases. Germline CDR1 and CDR2: SQVTM and ANQGSEA. The junction had 8 bases not matched to a gene; V was cut back by 7 bases and J by 2 bases. The CDR3 loop spans 14 amino acids. The chain's CDR3 is CSALLQGTGNTIYF. DNA for the CDR3: TGCAGCGCATTACTACAGGGGACTGGAAACACCATATATTTT.

This chain connects TRBV5-6 to TRBJ2-5, with unresolved D. Germline V lookup: CDR1 SGHDT, CDR2 YYEEEE. The CDR3 totals 11 residues. V lost 2 bases and J lost 3, with 2 bases in between. The CDR3 is CASSFKETQYF. The CDR3 DNA sequence: TGTGCCAGCAGCTTTAAAGAGACCCAGTACTTC.

V is TRBV7-9 and J is TRBJ2-1; 10 positions agree with TRBD1. Germline-derived CDR1 and CDR2 are SEHNR and FQNEAQ (reference sequence). The CDR3 has 17 amino acids. V was clipped by 2 bases and J by 5 bases; unmatched bases: 9. CDR3 in amino acids: CASSLSPTGGVNNEQFF. For the CDR3, the DNA is TGTGCCAGCAGCTTATCCCCGACAGGGGGCGTAAACAATGAGCAGTTCTTC.

The rearrangement joins TRBV7-9 to TRBJ1-1, with 9 bases identical to TRBD1. V lost 6 bases and J lost 9; bases outside the gene matches: 8. Germline lookup yields CDR1 SEHNR and CDR2 FQNEAQ (reference sequence). The CDR3 has 13 residues. CDR3 amino acids: CASRNPQGAKAFF. DNA for the CDR3: TGTGCCAGCAGAAATCCACAGGGGGCAAAAGCTTTCTTT.

The gene calls are TRBV30 and TRBJ1-2; the D gene is possibly TRBD1 (5 bases). The CDR3 is 16 amino acids. Looked up from germline, CDR1 is GTSNPN and CDR2 is SVGIG (reference sequence). V was trimmed by 0 bases and J by 1 base, leaving 15 bases between them. CDR3: CAWSVDGTGGNYGYTF. The CDR3 DNA reads as TGTGCCTGGAGTGTTGATGGTACGGGGGGTAACTATGGCTACACCTTC.

This chain uses TRBV4-3 with TRBJ1-2, with D perhaps TRBD1 (6 bases). The CDR3 is made up of 15 amino acids. Between the trimmed V and J ends, which lost 3 bases and 3 bases, there was a span of 14 bases. CDR1 LGHNA and CDR2 YSLEER come from the germline V gene. For the CDR3, the DNA is TGCGCCAGCAGCCAGCGAGGGGGATTTCACTATGGCTACACCTTC. Amino acid sequence: CASSQRGGFHYGYTF.

V usage is TRBV19 and J usage is TRBJ2-2; tentatively, D is TRBD1 (6 bases). The CDR3 is 13 amino acids. Looked up from germline, CDR1 is LNHDA and CDR2 is SQIVND (reference sequence). Trimming cost V 8 bases and J 2 bases, with 9 bases left between them. This CDR3 is CASPDRNTGELFF. CDR3 in DNA: TGTGCCAGTCCGGACAGAAACACCGGGGAGCTGTTTTTT.

This clone was seen a handful of times. This chain joins TRBV5-1 and TRBJ1-2, with 7 bases fitting TRBD1. V lost 0 bases to trimming and J lost 3 bases; unmatched junction nucleotides: 2. CDR1 is SGHRS and CDR2 is YFSETQ in the germline V gene. The CDR3 runs to 14 residues. This CDR3 is CASSLAGTDYGYTF. For the CDR3, the DNA is TGCGCCAGCAGCTTGGCCGGGACAGACTATGGCTACACCTTC.

The rearrangement uses TRBV4-3 and TRBJ2-5, with D possibly TRBD2 on 5 matching bases. Germline values: CDR1 LGHNA, CDR2 YSLEER. V shed 1 base and J shed 5 bases, with 14 bases lying between them. CDR3 length: 15 residues. The CDR3 DNA reads as TGCGCCAGCAGCCAAGGGACTCACAGTGGGGAGACCCAGTACTTC. It codes for CASSQGTHSGETQYF.

The chain recombines TRBV29-1 with TRBJ2-1; D is ambiguous. Germline V gene lookup returns CDR1 SQVTM and CDR2 ANQGSEA. The CDR3 loop spans 12 amino acids. Trimming took 3 bases from V and 4 from J, leaving 7 bases between them. The CDR3 coding sequence is TGCAGCGTTGAGTACACATACAATGAGCAGTTCTTC. Translating it yields CSVEYTYNEQFF.

The chain has TRBV7-9 and TRBJ2-3; perhaps TRBD2 as D (5 bases). Trimming shortened V by 3 bases and J by 8 bases, and 9 bases separated the two germline ends. From germline, CDR1 is SEHNR and CDR2 FQNEAQ (reference sequence). CDR3 size: 12 residues. The CDR3 nucleotides read TGTGCCAGCAGCTTTGAGGACTTTACGCAGTATTTT. As protein: CASSFEDFTQYF.

The chain employs TRBV19 and TRBJ2-2; 7 nucleotides match TRBD2. Looked up from germline, CDR1 is LNHDA and CDR2 is SQIVND (reference sequence). After removal of 4 bases from V and 2 bases from J, the junction contained 7 bases not matched to a gene. The CDR3 runs to 16 residues. The CDR3 loop is CASSSRASGNTGELFF. The CDR3 coding sequence is TGTGCCAGTAGTAGCCGGGCTAGCGGAAACACCGGGGAGCTGTTTTTT.

J is TRBJ1-5 and V is TRBV4-1, with a tentative D call TRBD1 (5 bases). The CDR3 covers 14 residues. Germline V lookup: CDR1 MGHRA, CDR2 YSYEKL. V lost 3 bases and J lost 6, with 12 bases in between. The CDR3 DNA follows: TGCGCCAGCAGCCAGTCAGTGGGGCTTCAGCCCCAGCATTTT. The encoded protein is CASSQSVGLQPQHF.

This clone was seen only once. The CDR3 sequence: CASSLDTHPMATYEQYF. The CDR3 DNA follows: TGTGCCAGCAGCTTAGACACCCATCCAATGGCCACCTACGAGCAGTACTTC. The chain employs TRBV7-6 and TRBJ2-7; D call uncertain. Germline CDR1 and CDR2: SGHVS and FNYEAQ. With 1 base removed from V and 2 bases from J, the gap between germline ends came to 18 bases. The CDR3 length is 17 residues.

The chain carries TRBV12-5 and TRBJ2-1; 12 nucleotides line up with TRBD2. There are 21 residues in the CDR3. With 0 bases clipped from V and 0 bases from J, the junction kept 12 bases outside the gene matches. Germline loops: CDR1 LGHNT, CDR2 FRNRAP. The CDR3 DNA reads as TGTGCTAGTGGTTTGGTATCTATACCGGGACTAGCGGGCCCCTCCTACAATGAGCAGTTCTTC. Amino acid sequence: CASGLVSIPGLAGPSYNEQFF.

The chain links TRBV19 to TRBJ2-3; unclear D gene. This CDR3 is built from 15 residues. V was shortened by 4 bases and J by 4 bases, with 15 bases between the two germline ends. CDR1 and CDR2 (germline): LNHDA, SQIVND (reference sequence). CDR3 in DNA: TGTGCCAGTAGTACCCGCGGCAGTGGTCCAGATACGCAGTATTTT. As protein: CASSTRGSGPDTQYF.

In nucleotides, the CDR3 is TGTGCCAGCAGTTACTCGCCGCGGGAGGCCTACAATGAGCAGTTCTTC. This translates into CASSYSPREAYNEQFF. The genes are TRBV6-5 and TRBJ2-1, with 8 positions matching TRBD2. Germline CDR1 and CDR2: MNHEY and SVGAGI. V dropped 0 bases and J dropped 2; count of bases not matched to a gene: 3. This CDR3 spans 16 amino acids.

This chain uses TRBV7-9 with TRBJ2-3; 10 bases line up with TRBD1. Germline V lookup: CDR1 SEHNR, CDR2 FQNEAQ (reference sequence). The V and J ends lost 5 bases and 1 base, in that order; junction bases with no gene match: 9. The CDR3 covers 17 residues. CDR3 DNA: TGTGCCAGCAGCCAGTACGCCGGGACAGGGGGCACAGATACGCAGTATTTT. Amino acids: CASSQYAGTGGTDTQYF.

V and J are TRBV28 and TRBJ2-2; unclear D gene. The CDR3 has 14 residues. Germline loops: CDR1 MDHEN, CDR2 SYDVKM. Trimming took 3 bases from V and 6 from J, leaving 11 bases between them. The CDR3 protein is CASSFGLPAGELFF. The CDR3 nucleotides are TGTGCCAGCAGTTTTGGGCTCCCAGCCGGGGAGCTGTTTTTT.

This clone was counted between two and nine times. The rearrangement links TRBV2 to TRBJ1-4; 8 bases align to TRBD1. The CDR3 contains 14 residues. With V trimmed by 4 bases and J by 5 bases, 3 bases remained unmatched. CDR1 and CDR2 (germline): SNHLY, FYNNEI. DNA for the CDR3: TGTGCCAGCAGTGCCCGGACAGGGAATGAAAAACTGTTTTTT. The encoded protein is CASSARTGNEKLFF.

This rearrangement joins TRBV7-2 to TRBJ2-1; TRBD2 aligns across 8 bases. Germline V gene data show CDR1 as SGHTA and CDR2 as FQGNSA. There are 14 residues in the CDR3. Germline trimming cut 5 bases from V and 7 bases from J; bases unmatched to any gene: 7. This CDR3 reads CASSMGLVGNEQFF. CDR3 DNA: TGTGCCAGCAGCATGGGACTAGTAGGGAATGAGCAGTTCTTC.

V and J are TRBV7-5 and TRBJ1-2; the table assigns TRBD1, which was not confirmed against the DNA. TRBV7-5 counts as a pseudogene. The CDR3 extends over 14 amino acids. The CDR3, as DNA: TGTGCCAGAAGCCACTATCGGACAGGGAGGTACTACACCTTC. Its protein is CARSHYRTGRYYTF.

In nucleotides, the CDR3 is TGTGCCAGCAGTAAGCTCGGGACAGCCTATGGCTACACCTTC. Translated, it gives CASSKLGTAYGYTF. The V gene is TRBV6-5, the J gene TRBJ1-2; 7 bases agree with TRBD1. Germline values: CDR1 MNHEY, CDR2 SVGAGI. The CDR3 is 14 residues long. V was pared by 5 bases and J by 4 bases, with 7 bases of the junction left unmatched.

This clone was counted only a few times. The genes are TRBV27 and TRBJ2-7, with a possible D match to TRBD1 (6 bases). V gave up 8 bases and J gave up 5 bases, with 13 bases separating them. Germline CDR1 and CDR2: MNHEY and SMNVEV (reference sequence). CDR3 length: 12 residues. CDR3 coding DNA: TGTGCCAGCCGGGACACTGGCCACGAGCAGTACTTC. Amino acid sequence: CASRDTGHEQYF.

This clone has just a few counts. The chain employs TRBV27 and TRBJ2-1; no firm D call. Deletions cut 8 bases from V and 8 bases from J, with 4 bases between. The CDR3 contains 9 residues. The V gene's germline CDR1 is MNHEY and CDR2 SMNVEV (reference sequence). This CDR3 is CASRDEQFF. CDR3 sequence (DNA): TGTGCCAGCCGGGATGAGCAGTTCTTC.

J is TRBJ2-2 and V is TRBV7-2, with 7 bases matching TRBD2. The CDR3 covers 16 residues. Germline V gene data show CDR1 as SGHTA and CDR2 as FQGNSA. V was pared by 5 bases and J by 4 bases, with 10 bases of the junction left unmatched. The CDR3 nucleotides read TGTGCCAGCAGCCCCTCTAGCGGAAGAACCACCGGGGAGCTGTTTTTT. Translating gives CASSPSSGRTTGELFF.